Following are 26 T cell receptor beta chains from one sample sequenced in a study of blood T cell repertoires in COVID-19. The data were produced by immunoSEQ multiplex PCR, yet TCRdb's version contains in-frame clones alone and is incomplete. The sample gives about 87,000 clones, about 79% of which show up once; about 4.2% is in the top ten. The sample was peripheral blood. The origin of the receptors is a woman between 50 and 59 years old with acute or convalescent COVID-19.

This clone has more than one count but fewer than ten. Its ends do not fully match the called genes, so a read error is possible. The CDR3 protein is CASSLETGGGLYGYTF. CDR3 bases: TGTGCCAGCAGCCTAGAAACAGGGGGCGGTCTCTATGGCTACACCTTC. The chain links TRBV11-2 to TRBJ1-2, with 9 bases fitting TRBD1. The germline gives CDR1 SGHAT, CDR2 FQNNGV. The CDR3 contains 16 residues.

This chain connects TRBV5-1 to TRBJ2-7, with TRBD2 identical over 14 bases. The V gene end was trimmed by 2 bases and the J gene end by 5 bases; junction bases not matched to a gene: 9. Germline assignment: CDR1 SGHRS and CDR2 YFSETQ. The CDR3 totals 17 residues. The CDR3 DNA sequence: TGCGCCAGCAGCTTTGGACTAGCGGGGGGCACAAGGGACGAGCAGTACTTC. Amino acid sequence: CASSFGLAGGTRDEQYF. The whole variable domain, remainder taken from reference TRBV5-1 and TRBJ2-7, is KAGVTQTPRYLIKTRGQQVTLSCSPISGHRSVSWYQQTPGQGLQFLFEYFSETQRNKGNFPGRFSGRQFSNSRSEMNVSTLELGDSALYLCASSFGLAGGTRDEQYFGPGTRLTVT.

The V gene is TRBV7-2, the J gene TRBJ1-6; D is possibly TRBD1 (6 bases). Per the germline V gene, CDR1 is SGHTA and CDR2 is FQGNSA. Trimming took off 4 bases at V and 4 bases at J, with 20 bases between the two ends. CDR3 size: 18 residues. The CDR3 DNA follows: TGTGCCAGCAGCTCCCGACCCGACAGGCGATCGTATAATTCACCCCTCCACTTT. It is translated as CASSSRPDRRSYNSPLHF.

This chain uses TRBV4-1 with TRBJ2-7, with 7 bases identical to TRBD1. The V segment lost 0 bases and the J segment 0 bases; nucleotides outside the gene matches: 5. Germline assignment: CDR1 MGHRA and CDR2 YSYEKL. There are 16 residues in the CDR3. As DNA, the CDR3 is TGCGCCAGCAGCCAAGACGACAGGGCCCTCTCCTACGAGCAGTACTTC. Protein product: CASSQDDRALSYEQYF.

The gene calls are TRBV4-3 and TRBJ1-2; D might be TRBD1 (5 bases). Germline CDR1 and CDR2: LGHNA and YSLEER. The CDR3 runs to 18 residues. V lost 4 bases to trimming and J lost 7 bases, with 28 bases between them. The CDR3 here is CASSLAGTGGLLPGGYTF. CDR3 coding DNA: TGCGCCAGCAGCCTGGCCGGGACGGGAGGGCTATTACCAGGTGGCTACACCTTC.

The rearrangement joins TRBV7-8 to TRBJ1-1; D is possibly TRBD1 (6 bases). This CDR3 is 16 amino acids long. Germline V gives CDR1 SGHVS, CDR2 FQNEAQ. Deletions cut 5 bases from V and 1 base from J, with 17 bases between. The CDR3 DNA sequence: TGTGCCAGCAGCCGAACGTTATTAGGGGGGAACACTGAAGCTTTCTTT. Its protein is CASSRTLLGGNTEAFF. Together with reference TRBV7-8 and TRBJ1-1, the CDR3 gives the full variable domain: GAGVSQSPRYKVAKRGQDVALRCDPISGHVSLFWYQQALGQGPEFLTYFQNEAQLDKSGLPSDRFFAERPEGSVSTLKIQRTQQEDSAVYLCASSRTLLGGNTEAFFGQGTRLTVV.

V gene TRBV5-1 combines with J gene TRBJ1-3, with no clear D. CDR3 length: 15 amino acids. CDR1 is SGHRS, CDR2 YFSETQ, per germline. The V and J ends lost 5 bases and 0 bases respectively, with 12 bases between them. The CDR3 sequence is CASRREASSGNTIYF. Here the CDR3 DNA reads TGCGCCAGCAGAAGGGAGGCGAGCTCTGGAAACACCATATATTTT.

Only a few counts were recorded for this clone. The chain combines TRBV4-1 with TRBJ2-4; 7 nucleotides line up with TRBD2. Germline assignment: CDR1 MGHRA and CDR2 YSYEKL. The CDR3 sequence is 16 residues long. J gave up 6 bases and V 0 bases, and 8 bases lay outside the gene matches. The DNA for the CDR3 is TGCGCCAGCAGCCAAGAGGGGAGGGGCGGGGGAAACATTCAGTACTTC. Translation: CASSQEGRGGGNIQYF.

This clone turned up a few times. This chain links TRBV7-9 with TRBJ1-1; possibly TRBD1 for D (5 bases). V shed 1 base and J shed 4 bases, with 10 bases lying between them. The CDR3 is made up of 14 amino acids. Germline CDR1 is SEHNR and CDR2 is FQNEAQ (reference sequence). CDR3 in amino acids: CASSLERGGTEAFF. The CDR3 DNA is TGTGCCAGCAGCTTAGAGCGGGGGGGCACTGAAGCTTTCTTT.

This clone was seen only once. The chain links TRBV6-1 to TRBJ1-5; 7 bases map to TRBD1. Trimming at V came to 2 bases and at J to 11 bases, leaving 6 bases not matched to a gene. CDR1 is MNHNS and CDR2 is SASEGT in the germline V gene. The CDR3 has 13 amino acids. The CDR3 loop is CASSEIGQGAQHF. CDR3 nucleotide sequence: TGTGCCAGCAGTGAAATTGGGCAGGGGGCCCAGCATTTT.

The rearrangement links TRBV6-1 to TRBJ2-3; 9 bases align to TRBD1. This CDR3 is built from 16 residues. The germline gives CDR1 MNHNS, CDR2 SASEGT. Trimming removed 5 bases from V and 5 bases from J; junction bases left unmatched: 11. CDR3 sequence: CASSKGTGSQGDTQYF. CDR3 DNA sequence: TGTGCCAGCAGTAAAGGGACAGGGTCTCAGGGAGATACGCAGTATTTT.

J is TRBJ2-5 and V is TRBV24-1; D unclear. V lost 5 bases to trimming and J lost 3 bases, with 9 bases between them. This CDR3 has 13 residues. Germline values: CDR1 KGHDR, CDR2 SFDVKD. CDR3 protein: CATSGQTKETQYF. In DNA form, the CDR3 reads TGTGCCACCAGTGGGCAGACAAAAGAGACCCAGTACTTC.

The chain couples TRBV24-1 to TRBJ2-1, with 16 nucleotides matching TRBD2. Germline CDR1 is KGHDR and CDR2 is SFDVKD. This CDR3 is built from 19 residues. V gave up 5 bases and J gave up 2 bases; unmatched junction bases: 8. This CDR3 reads CATSASGLAGGVTYNEQFF. The CDR3 DNA follows: TGTGCCACCAGTGCTTCGGGACTAGCGGGGGGGGTTACCTACAATGAGCAGTTCTTC.

The chain is built from TRBV25-1 and TRBJ1-2; TRBD1 matches 9 bases. V trimming: 0 bases; J trimming: 8 bases; junction bases outside the gene matches: 7. The length of the CDR3 is 15 residues. Germline CDR1 and CDR2: MGHDK and SYGVNS. This CDR3 reads CASSEYGQGLKGYTF. For the CDR3, the DNA is TGTGCCAGCAGTGAATACGGACAGGGGCTAAAAGGCTACACCTTC.

The rearrangement joins TRBV29-1 to TRBJ1-4; D uncertain. Germline V gene data show CDR1 as SQVTM and CDR2 as ANQGSEA. V shed 4 bases and J shed 5 bases, with 8 bases lying between them. The CDR3 has 12 residues. The CDR3 DNA reads TGCAGCGTTGGACGGGTAAATGAAAAACTGTTTTTT. Protein: CSVGRVNEKLFF.

This clone was detected a few times. One end of the junction is discordant with germline, which a read error may explain. The V gene is TRBV28, the J gene TRBJ2-7; TRBD1 matches at 9 bases. CDR1 and CDR2 (germline): MDHEN, SYDVKM. The CDR3 totals 14 residues. The CDR3 reads CASSLWTGASEQYF. Here the CDR3 DNA reads TGTGCCAGCAGTCTATGGACAGGGGCTAGCGAGCAGTACTTC. The full variable domain, rest sourced from reference TRBV28 and TRBJ2-7, is DVKVTQSSRYLVKRTGEKVFLECVQDMDHENMFWYRQDPGLGLRLIYFSYDVKMKEKGDIPEGYSVSREKKERFSLILESASTNQTSMYLCASSLWTGASEQYFGPGTRLTVT.

The chain links TRBV7-2 to TRBJ2-7; perhaps TRBD2 as D (6 bases). The germline gives CDR1 SGHTA, CDR2 FQGNSA. V was cut by 1 base and J by 4 bases, with 14 bases left in between. The CDR3 is 15 amino acids. CDR3 in DNA: TGTGCCAGCAGCTTAGTATGGGACGGGACTTACGAGCAGTACTTC. Amino acid sequence: CASSLVWDGTYEQYF.

V usage is TRBV3-1 (or the pseudogene TRBV3-2) and J usage is TRBJ1-5; D gene unclear. Trimming removed 0 bases at V and 7 bases at J, with 7 bases between. The CDR3 is 13 residues long. CDR1 is LGHDT and CDR2 is YNNKEL in the germline V gene (reference sequence). The CDR3 sequence is CASSQDAKQPQHF. The CDR3 region has the DNA TGTGCCAGCAGCCAAGACGCGAAACAGCCCCAGCATTTT.

The V call is TRBV19, the J call TRBJ1-5; TRBD1 agrees at 11 bases. The CDR3 runs to 16 residues. Per germline, CDR1 LNHDA and CDR2 SQIVND (reference sequence). The ends lost 2 bases at V and 7 bases at J; junction bases unmatched: 7. The CDR3 here is CASSIPGTGGFQPQHF. CDR3 nucleotide sequence: TGTGCCAGTAGTATACCAGGGACAGGGGGTTTCCAGCCCCAGCATTTT.

The chain couples TRBV30 to TRBJ2-7, with D perhaps TRBD2 (6 bases). CDR3 length: 15 amino acids. V was trimmed by 1 base and J by 1 base, leaving 14 bases between them. Germline V gives CDR1 GTSNPN, CDR2 SVGIG (reference sequence). CDR3 protein: CAWSGVLGTSYEQYF. CDR3 nucleotide sequence: TGTGCCTGGAGTGGAGTCTTAGGGACTTCCTACGAGCAGTACTTC.

The chain joins TRBV11-2 to TRBJ2-1; D call uncertain. Per the germline V gene, CDR1 is SGHAT and CDR2 is FQNNGV. The length of the CDR3 is 13 residues. V dropped 7 bases and J dropped 4 bases, with 11 bases sitting between them. The CDR3 is CASTGFAYNEQFF. For the CDR3, the DNA is TGTGCCAGCACCGGGTTTGCTTACAATGAGCAGTTCTTC.

The CDR3 bases are TGTGCCAGCAGAACGGGGGGAAATAATAACTATGGCTACACCTTC. It translates to CASRTGGNNNYGYTF. The V gene is TRBV28, the J gene TRBJ1-2; D perhaps matches TRBD1 (5 bases). The CDR3 is made up of 15 amino acids. The V gene's germline CDR1 is MDHEN and CDR2 SYDVKM. With 6 bases removed from V and 1 base from J, the gap between germline ends came to 15 bases.

The rearrangement links TRBV6-5 to TRBJ1-5; D is possibly TRBD1 (5 bases). Germline CDR1 reads MNHEY; CDR2 reads SVGAGI. The V end was cut by 6 bases, the J end by 2 bases, with 11 bases between. This CDR3 region has 14 residues. This CDR3 reads CASSSDNGNQPQHF. DNA of the CDR3: TGTGCCAGCAGCTCGGACAACGGCAATCAGCCCCAGCATTTT.

The V and J genes are TRBV28 and TRBJ1-1; D unresolved. Trimming pared 1 base from V and 4 bases from J, leaving 7 bases between. Germline values: CDR1 MDHEN, CDR2 SYDVKM. This CDR3 spans 13 amino acids. CDR3 residues: CASSLFGSTEAFF. In nucleotides, the CDR3 is TGTGCCAGCAGTTTATTTGGGAGCACTGAAGCTTTCTTT. Complete variable domain (other parts from reference TRBV28 and TRBJ1-1): DVKVTQSSRYLVKRTGEKVFLECVQDMDHENMFWYRQDPGLGLRLIYFSYDVKMKEKGDIPEGYSVSREKKERFSLILESASTNQTSMYLCASSLFGSTEAFFGQGTRLTVV.

This clone was picked up one time. The rearrangement uses TRBV6-2 or TRBV6-3 and TRBJ2-1; the D gene is possibly TRBD2 (6 bases). CDR3 size: 16 residues. Trimming removed 5 bases from V and 4 bases from J, with 18 bases in between. The V gene's germline CDR1 is MNHEY and CDR2 SVGEGT. In DNA, the CDR3 is TGTGCCAGCAGTCTGACGGGACTCCTCTCTTACAATGAGCAGTTCTTC. Amino acid sequence: CASSLTGLLSYNEQFF.

This clone appeared once. The V gene is TRBV10-3, the J gene TRBJ1-4; a weak D match, TRBD1 (5 bases). Germline V gene lookup returns CDR1 ENHRY and CDR2 SYGVKD. CDR3 length: 15 amino acids. Trimming left V 6 bases short and J 8 bases short, with 19 bases between. In DNA, the CDR3 is TGTGCCATCAGCCCGGGGGACGCAGGGCAAGAAAAACTGTTTTTT. Translating it yields CAISPGDAGQEKLFF.